This TCR beta chain is drawn from a study of T cell repertoires in cytomegalovirus infection. In the study overall: Public signatures in TCR beta pointed to CMV infection and matching HLA type.

Points from the study as a whole: Clonotypes of TCR beta that were HLA-C-restricted and CMV-specific dominated the ex vivo response.

A note on this clonotype: Its specificity is not known. A much larger clone differs from this one at a single base, so this may be a read error.

In TCRdb, the reads were re-called with MiXCR into one record per CDR3 protein. The table has 350,000 to 450,000 distinct CDR3 sequences, over 15% seen once; the top ten hold approximately 10%. Sequencing was done on a sample of PBMCs. The receptor was isolated from a human donor in good health (CMV status not recorded). Some clones in this sample may be carry-over from other donors' samples.

The CDR3 nucleotides read TGTGCCAGCAGTTTACGCAGGGCGGGGGACTATGGCTACACCTTC. It specifies CASSLRRAGDYGYTF. The chain has TRBV12-3 or TRBV12-4 and TRBJ1-2; D may be TRBD1 (5 bases). CDR3 size: 15 residues. V lost 2 bases and J lost 3, with 13 bases in between.